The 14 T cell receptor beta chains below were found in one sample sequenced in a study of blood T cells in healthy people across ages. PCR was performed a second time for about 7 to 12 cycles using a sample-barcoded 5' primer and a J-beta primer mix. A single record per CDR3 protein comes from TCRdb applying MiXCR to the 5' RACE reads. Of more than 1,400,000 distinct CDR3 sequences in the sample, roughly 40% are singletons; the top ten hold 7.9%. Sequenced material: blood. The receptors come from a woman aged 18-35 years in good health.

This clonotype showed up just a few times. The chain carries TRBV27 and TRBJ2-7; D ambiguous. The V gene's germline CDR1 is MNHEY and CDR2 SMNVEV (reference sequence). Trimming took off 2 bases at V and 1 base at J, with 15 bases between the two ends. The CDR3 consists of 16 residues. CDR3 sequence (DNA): TGTGCCAGCAGTTTAGGTTGGCAGGCGTGGTCCTACGAGCAGTACTTC. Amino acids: CASSLGWQAWSYEQYF.

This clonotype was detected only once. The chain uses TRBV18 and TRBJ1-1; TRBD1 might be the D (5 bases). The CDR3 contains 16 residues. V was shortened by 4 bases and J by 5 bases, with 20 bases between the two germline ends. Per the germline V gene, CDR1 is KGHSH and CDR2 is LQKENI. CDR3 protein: CASSLIHPGQKTEAFF. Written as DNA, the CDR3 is TGTGCCAGCTCACTAATACACCCGGGGCAGAAGACTGAAGCTTTCTTT.

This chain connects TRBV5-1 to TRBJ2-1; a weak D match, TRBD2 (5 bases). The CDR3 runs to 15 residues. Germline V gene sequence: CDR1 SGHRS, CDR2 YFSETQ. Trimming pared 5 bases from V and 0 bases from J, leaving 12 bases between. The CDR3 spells CASREGGSSYNEQFF. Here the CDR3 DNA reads TGCGCCAGCAGAGAGGGCGGTAGCTCCTACAATGAGCAGTTCTTC.

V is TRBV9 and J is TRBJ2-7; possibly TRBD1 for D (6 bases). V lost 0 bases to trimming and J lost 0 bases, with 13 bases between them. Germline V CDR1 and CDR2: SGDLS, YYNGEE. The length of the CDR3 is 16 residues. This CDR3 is CASSVVQGQPSYEQYF. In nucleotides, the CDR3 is TGTGCCAGCAGCGTAGTACAGGGTCAACCCTCCTACGAGCAGTACTTC.

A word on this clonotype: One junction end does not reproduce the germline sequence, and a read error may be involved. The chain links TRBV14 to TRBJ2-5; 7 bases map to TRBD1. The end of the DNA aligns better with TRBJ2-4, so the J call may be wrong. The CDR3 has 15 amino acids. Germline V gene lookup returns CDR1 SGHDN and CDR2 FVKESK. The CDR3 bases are TGCGCCAGCAGCCCCCCCGGGACAGTTGGGACCATTCAGTACTTC. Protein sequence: CASSPPGTVGTIQYF.

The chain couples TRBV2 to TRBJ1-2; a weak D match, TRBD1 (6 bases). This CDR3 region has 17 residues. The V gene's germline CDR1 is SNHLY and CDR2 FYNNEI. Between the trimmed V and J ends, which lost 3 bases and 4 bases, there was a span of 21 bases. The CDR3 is CASSDRPTGTLSYGYTF. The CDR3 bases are TGTGCCAGCAGTGATCGCCCGACAGGTACTCTTTCCTATGGCTACACCTTC. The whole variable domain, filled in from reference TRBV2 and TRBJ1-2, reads EPEVTQTPSHQVTQMGQEVILRCVPISNHLYFYWYRQILGQKVEFLVSFYNNEISEKSEIFDDQFSVERPDGSNFTLKIRSTKLEDSAMYFCASSDRPTGTLSYGYTFGSGTRLTVV.

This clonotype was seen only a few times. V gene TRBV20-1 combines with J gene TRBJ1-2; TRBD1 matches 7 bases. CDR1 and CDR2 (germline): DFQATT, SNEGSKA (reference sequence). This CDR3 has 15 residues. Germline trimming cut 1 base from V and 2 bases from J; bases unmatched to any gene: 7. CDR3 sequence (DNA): TGCAGTGCTAGAGCAGGGAACAGGGGAAACTATGGCTACACCTTC. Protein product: CSARAGNRGNYGYTF.

In DNA, the CDR3 is TGTGCCAGCAGTGAAGCGCTAACAGCGGGTTTAGACGGCTACACCTTC. It yields the protein CASSEALTAGLDGYTF. This chain connects TRBV2 to TRBJ1-2, with D hard to call. The V end was cut by 0 bases, the J end by 8 bases, with 19 bases between. This CDR3 has 16 amino acids. CDR1 is SNHLY, CDR2 FYNNEI, per germline.

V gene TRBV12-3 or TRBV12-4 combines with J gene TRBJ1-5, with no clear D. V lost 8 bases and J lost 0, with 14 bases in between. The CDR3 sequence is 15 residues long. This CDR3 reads CASGGPGNSNQPQHF. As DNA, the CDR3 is TGTGCCAGCGGCGGGCCAGGAAATAGCAATCAGCCCCAGCATTTT.

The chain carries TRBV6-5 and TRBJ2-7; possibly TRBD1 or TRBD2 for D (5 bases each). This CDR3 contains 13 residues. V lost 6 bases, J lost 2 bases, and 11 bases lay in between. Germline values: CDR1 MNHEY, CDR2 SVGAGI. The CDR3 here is CASRQAGPYEQYF. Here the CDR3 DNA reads TGTGCCAGCAGACAGGCGGGCCCCTACGAGCAGTACTTC.

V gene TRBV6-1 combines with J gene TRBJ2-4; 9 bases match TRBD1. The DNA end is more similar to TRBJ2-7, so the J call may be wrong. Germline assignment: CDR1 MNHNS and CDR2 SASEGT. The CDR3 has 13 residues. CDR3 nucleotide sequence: TGTGCCAGCAATCGACAGGGGGGCAACGAGCAGTACTTC. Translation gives CASNRQGGNEQYF.

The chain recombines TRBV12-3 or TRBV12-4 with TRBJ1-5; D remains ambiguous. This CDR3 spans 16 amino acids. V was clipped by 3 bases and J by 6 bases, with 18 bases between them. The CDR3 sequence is CASSFDRGDFGQPQHF. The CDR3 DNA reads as TGTGCCAGCAGTTTTGATCGGGGAGATTTCGGTCAGCCCCAGCATTTT.

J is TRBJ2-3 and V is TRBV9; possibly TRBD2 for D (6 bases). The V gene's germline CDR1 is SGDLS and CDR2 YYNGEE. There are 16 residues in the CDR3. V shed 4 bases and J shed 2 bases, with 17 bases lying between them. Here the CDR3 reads CASSPEGTRVTDTQYF. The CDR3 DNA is TGTGCCAGCAGCCCGGAGGGTACCAGGGTCACAGATACGCAGTATTTT. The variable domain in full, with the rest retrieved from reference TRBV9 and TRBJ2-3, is DSGVTQTPKHLITATGQRVTLRCSPRSGDLSVYWYQQSLDQGLQFLIQYYNGEERAKGNILERFSAQQFPDLHSELNLSSLELGDSALYFCASSPEGTRVTDTQYFGPGTRLTVL.

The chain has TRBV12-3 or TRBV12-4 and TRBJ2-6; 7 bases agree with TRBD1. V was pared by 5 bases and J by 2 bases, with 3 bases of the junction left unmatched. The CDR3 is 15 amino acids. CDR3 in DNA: TGTGCCAGCAGTCGACAGGGAACTGGGGCCAACGTCCTGACTTTC. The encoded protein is CASSRQGTGANVLTF.